The T cell receptor (beta chain) under discussion was sequenced for a study of STAT5B mutations in CD4+ large granular lymphocyte leukemia. Comments on this clone: The antigen is unknown.

The CDR3 has 14 residues. V shed 5 bases and J 3 bases; nucleotides not matched to a gene: 3. Germline V gene data show CDR1 as SNHLY and CDR2 as FYNNEI. Profiling relied on immunoSEQ multiplex PCR, and the TCRdb table lists in-frame clones only, not all of them. The repertoire has about 48,000 clones, less than 85% of them found once; the top ten carry 1.5% to 1.9%. Study results and caveats: Top patient clones used TRBV06 genes more often: 8/27 versus 2/35 in controls. No patients shared main leukemic clonotypes, though less than 30% appeared at low frequency elsewhere.

This receptor was taken from a human donor in good health. Material for sequencing was CD4+ T cells from blood buffy coats. The chain is built from TRBV2 and TRBJ2-3; 9 nucleotides agree with TRBD1. CDR3 nucleotide sequence: TGTGCCAGCAGTTCACAGGGGGCTACAGATACGCAGTATTTT. The encoded protein is CASSSQGATDTQYF.